Given below is one TCR beta chain in context. The data stem from a study of T cells in Graves' hyperthyroidism and ophthalmopathy. What was amplified from RNA transcripts were TCR beta CDR3 regions. The HTBI primer set was used in a first-round RT-PCR of the TCR CDR3. One entry per CDR3 protein results from TCRdb running MiXCR on the multiplex PCR reads. The table shows hundreds of thousands of distinct CDR3 sequences, with roughly 37% occurring only once. Germline V gives CDR1 ENHRY, CDR2 SYGVKD. The CDR3 sequence is 15 residues long. V shed 6 bases and J 4 bases; nucleotides not matched to a gene: 6.

The rearrangement joins TRBV10-3 to TRBJ2-5; 12 nucleotides agree with TRBD1. This TCR came from a man aged 18 to 29 with Graves' hyperthyroidism. Sequencing used blood. CDR3 sequence reads: CAIRPGTGGRETQYF. CDR3 nucleotide sequence: TGTGCCATCAGACCCGGGACAGGGGGCAGAGAGACCCAGTACTTC.